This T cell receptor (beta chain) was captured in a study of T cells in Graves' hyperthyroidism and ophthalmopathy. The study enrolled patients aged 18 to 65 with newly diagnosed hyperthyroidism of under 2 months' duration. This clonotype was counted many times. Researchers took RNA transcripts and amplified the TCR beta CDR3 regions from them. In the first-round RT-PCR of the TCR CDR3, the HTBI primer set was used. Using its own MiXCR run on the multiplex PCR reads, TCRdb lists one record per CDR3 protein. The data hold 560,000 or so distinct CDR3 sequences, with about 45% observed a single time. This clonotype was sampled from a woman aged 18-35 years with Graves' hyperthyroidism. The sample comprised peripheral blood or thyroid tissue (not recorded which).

The CDR3 DNA is TGCAGCTCCTCAGGGGGAGGGCCAGGAGAGACCCAGTACTTC. It yields the protein CSSSGGGPGETQYF. The V and J genes are TRBV29-1 and TRBJ2-5; tentatively, D is TRBD1 or TRBD2 (7 bases each). V was cut by 8 bases and J by 4 bases, with 20 bases left in between. The CDR3 consists of 14 residues. Germline CDR1 reads SQVTM; CDR2 reads ANQGSEA. The full variable domain, rest sourced from reference TRBV29-1 and TRBJ2-5, is SAVISQKPSRDICQRGTSLTIQCQVDSQVTMMFWYRQQPGQSLTLIATANQGSEATYESGFVIDKFPISRPNLTFSTLTVSNMSPEDSSIYLCSSSGGGPGETQYFGPGTRLLVL.